These 15 T cell receptor beta chains were all obtained from the same sample, sequenced in a study of blood T cell repertoires in COVID-19. The data were produced by immunoSEQ multiplex PCR, yet TCRdb's version contains in-frame clones alone and is incomplete. Here the sample spans 170,000 or so clones, around nine tenths being singletons. Sample: peripheral blood. The origin of the receptors is a man aged 55 to 70 with COVID-19, enrolled during active disease.

The rearrangement joins TRBV7-9 to TRBJ1-4, with a possible D match to TRBD1 (5 bases). V lost 5 bases and J 5 bases, leaving 18 bases between the germline ends. Germline-derived CDR1 and CDR2 are SEHNR and FQNEAQ (reference sequence). This CDR3 has 16 residues. The CDR3 spells CASSRISGKTNEKLFF. The CDR3 bases are TGTGCCAGCAGCCGAATCTCAGGGAAAACAAATGAAAAACTGTTTTTT. Filled out from reference TRBV7-9 and TRBJ1-4, the complete variable domain reads DTGVSQNPRHKITKRGQNVTFRCDPISEHNRLYWYRQTLGQGPEFLTYFQNEAQLEKSRLLSDRFSAERPKGSFSTLEIQRTEQGDSAMYLCASSRISGKTNEKLFFGSGTQLSVL.

The chain uses TRBV6-5 and TRBJ2-6; D may be TRBD1 (5 bases). There are 16 residues in the CDR3. Germline loops: CDR1 MNHEY, CDR2 SVGAGI. V dropped 2 bases and J dropped 3 bases, with 11 bases sitting between them. The CDR3 is CASSYRVGVGANVLTF. CDR3 DNA sequence: TGTGCCAGCAGTTACCGAGTAGGGGTTGGGGCCAACGTCCTGACTTTC.

This chain uses TRBV19 with TRBJ1-2; 10 bases align to TRBD1. The germline V gene encodes CDR1 LNHDA and CDR2 SQIVND (reference sequence). This CDR3 region has 16 residues. Unmatched junction bases numbered 8, after V lost 5 bases and J lost 2 bases. Here the CDR3 DNA reads TGTGCCAGTAGTGAGGACAGGGGGGTTGTCAACTATGGCTACACCTTC. This translates into CASSEDRGVVNYGYTF.

The chain couples TRBV12-5 to TRBJ2-7; 7 nucleotides line up with TRBD1. V lost 1 base to trimming and J lost 3 bases; unmatched junction nucleotides: 6. The CDR3 totals 15 residues. Germline V gene lookup returns CDR1 LGHNT and CDR2 FRNRAP. CDR3 protein: CASGLGDRVGYEQYF. The CDR3 coding sequence is TGTGCTAGTGGTTTGGGAGACAGGGTGGGCTACGAGCAGTACTTC. Based on the CDR3 plus reference TRBV12-5 and TRBJ2-7, the full variable domain is DARVTQTPRHKVTEMGQEVTMRCQPILGHNTVFWYRQTMMQGLELLAYFRNRAPLDDSGMPKDRFSAEMPDATLATLKIQPSEPRDSAVYFCASGLGDRVGYEQYFGPGTRLTVT.

The chain carries TRBV2 and TRBJ2-5; 8 bases align to TRBD2. The CDR3 is made up of 15 amino acids. CDR1 SNHLY and CDR2 FYNNEI come from the germline V gene. J was trimmed by 1 base and V by 7 bases; bases with no gene match: 8. CDR3 loop: CASTLAGPPQETQYF. The CDR3, as DNA: TGTGCCAGCACCTTAGCGGGGCCGCCCCAAGAGACCCAGTACTTC. The entire variable domain, with the rest obtained from reference TRBV2 and TRBJ2-5, is as follows: EPEVTQTPSHQVTQMGQEVILRCVPISNHLYFYWYRQILGQKVEFLVSFYNNEISEKSEIFDDQFSVERPDGSNFTLKIRSTKLEDSAMYFCASTLAGPPQETQYFGPGTRLLVL.

The gene calls are TRBV27 and TRBJ2-4; the match to TRBD1 covers 9 bases. Germline trimming cut 2 bases from V and 4 bases from J; bases unmatched to any gene: 9. Germline CDR1 MNHEY, CDR2 SMNVEV (reference sequence). The CDR3 length is 17 residues. The CDR3 sequence is CASSLGWDRAFKNIQYF. In nucleotides, the CDR3 is TGTGCCAGCAGTTTAGGGTGGGACAGGGCATTTAAAAACATTCAGTACTTC.

The chain employs TRBV25-1 and TRBJ1-4; 7 bases are a match to TRBD1. J gave up 4 bases and V 5 bases, and 4 bases lay outside the gene matches. CDR1 MGHDK and CDR2 SYGVNS come from the germline V gene. The CDR3 contains 14 residues. The CDR3 region is CASSSTGRNEKLFF. The DNA for the CDR3 is TGTGCCAGCAGTTCGACAGGGCGTAATGAAAAACTGTTTTTT. Together with reference TRBV25-1 and TRBJ1-4, the CDR3 gives the full variable domain: EADIYQTPRYLVIGTGKKITLECSQTMGHDKMYWYQQDPGMELHLIHYSYGVNSTEKGDLSSESTVSRIRTEHFPLTLESARPSHTSQYLCASSSTGRNEKLFFGSGTQLSVL.

V is TRBV2 and J is TRBJ2-6; no reliable D call. The germline V gene encodes CDR1 SNHLY and CDR2 FYNNEI. V was pared by 6 bases and J by 2 bases, with 11 bases between. This CDR3 is 15 amino acids long. The CDR3 nucleotides are TGTGCCAGCAGCCAACAATCCGCTGGGGCCAACGTCCTGACTTTC. This translates into CASSQQSAGANVLTF.

The V gene is TRBV20-1, the J gene TRBJ2-1; 16 positions match TRBD2. The trim removed 3 bases at V and 12 bases at J, leaving 11 bases unmatched. The CDR3 spans 16 residues. Germline CDR1 is DFQATT and CDR2 is SNEGSKA (reference sequence). The DNA for the CDR3 is TGCAGTGCTAGTCTCCCGGGACTAGCGGGGGGGCCCAGGCAGTTCTTC. Its translation: CSASLPGLAGGPRQFF.

A single count supports this clone. The V call is TRBV29-1, the J call TRBJ1-1; possible D gene TRBD1, 5 bases. Trimming stripped 3 bases from V and 7 bases from J, with 12 bases between. Germline loops: CDR1 SQVTM, CDR2 ANQGSEA. The CDR3 runs to 12 residues. CDR3 region: CSVEQGTSEAFF. As DNA, the CDR3 is TGCAGCGTTGAGCAGGGTACCAGTGAAGCTTTCTTT.

The chain has TRBV10-3 and TRBJ1-1; the match to TRBD1 covers 8 bases. With V trimmed by 6 bases and J by 3 bases, 9 bases remained unmatched. The CDR3 contains 15 residues. Germline V gene data show CDR1 as ENHRY and CDR2 as SYGVKD. The CDR3 loop is CAISRTGKADTEAFF. The CDR3 coding sequence is TGTGCCATCAGCAGGACAGGGAAGGCCGACACTGAAGCTTTCTTT.

The gene calls are TRBV7-8 and TRBJ1-1; possibly TRBD1 for D (5 bases). The germline V gene encodes CDR1 SGHVS and CDR2 FQNEAQ. There are 14 residues in the CDR3. Between the trimmed V and J ends, which lost 5 bases and 3 bases, there was a span of 13 bases. CDR3 residues: CASSRTGTYTEAFF. CDR3 bases: TGTGCCAGCAGCCGTACCGGGACTTACACTGAAGCTTTCTTT.

This chain uses TRBV18 with TRBJ2-1; 12 nucleotides line up with TRBD2. Unmatched junction bases numbered 9, after V lost 3 bases and J lost 9 bases. This CDR3 has 16 residues. Germline CDR1 KGHSH, CDR2 LQKENI. The CDR3 coding sequence is TGTGCCAGCTCACCCGGACTAGCGGGGACGAAAGCTGAGCAGTTCTTC. It translates to CASSPGLAGTKAEQFF.

Note on this clone: Other DNA sequences from this sample encode an identical CDR3 as well. The V and J genes are TRBV18 and TRBJ1-5; possible D gene TRBD1, 5 bases. V lost 6 bases and J lost 4, with 7 bases in between. Germline V gene lookup returns CDR1 KGHSH and CDR2 LQKENI. This CDR3 is 12 amino acids long. CDR3 residues: CASSGGNQPQHF. In DNA, the CDR3 is TGTGCCAGCTCTGGGGGGAATCAGCCCCAGCATTTT.

The chain combines TRBV18 with TRBJ2-7; 7 positions agree with TRBD2. V gave up 5 bases and J gave up 2 bases; unmatched junction bases: 6. Looked up from germline, CDR1 is KGHSH and CDR2 is LQKENI. The CDR3 contains 14 residues. CDR3 nucleotide sequence: TGTGCCAGCTCATTTAGTCGGGGGGCCTACGAGCAGTACTTC. This sequence encodes CASSFSRGAYEQYF.